A selection of T cell receptor beta chains follows, all from one sample in a study of Ad26.COV2.S vaccination and SARS-CoV-2 variants. Clones were read by immunoSEQ multiplex PCR, and TCRdb kept only the in-frame ones, dropping some. The data show over 400,000 clones, roughly 91% seen once. Specimen: peripheral blood, collected in a trial of Ad26.COV2.S vaccine versus placebo. The receptors were sampled from a person aged 18-60 years who received the Ad26.COV2.S COVID-19 vaccine or a placebo. Each CDR3 is given with its conserved first and last residue. D genes are given only for firm matches. Size values are once, few and many counts, or a class for expanded clones, and some rows have none.

v_gene	d_gene	j_gene	abundance	CDR3nt	CDR3aa
TRBV24-1	.	TRBJ2-2	.	TGTGCCACCAGTGACAAACGCAGGGTCTCGAGGGGGACCGGGGAGCTGTTTTTT	CATSDKRRVSRGTGELFF
TRBV9	.	TRBJ1-4	.	TGTGCCAGCAGCGTGGGGGTAGGGGAGGCTAATGAAAAACTGTTTTTT	CASSVGVGEANEKLFF
TRBV5-1	.	TRBJ1-4	.	TGCGCCAGCAGCTTAGGGTTGCGAGGGGCGGAGGTGTCTAATGAAAAACTGTTTTTT	CASSLGLRGAEVSNEKLFF
TRBV5-4	TRBD1	TRBJ1-2	.	TGTGCCAGCAGCTTGACGACAGGGTACAACTATGGCTACACCTTC	CASSLTTGYNYGYTF
TRBV2	.	TRBJ2-5	once	TGTGCCAGCAGCGAAGGACCGCTCCAAGAGACCCAGTACTTC	CASSEGPLQETQYF
TRBV18	TRBD1	TRBJ2-5	.	TGTGCCAGCTCAACTCGACAGGGAGAGACCCAGTACTTC	CASSTRQGETQYF
TRBV7-2	.	TRBJ2-7	.	TGTGCCAGCAGCTCATCGGCGGGACCCTCCTACGAGCAGTACTTC	CASSSSAGPSYEQYF
TRBV3-1/TRBV3-2	TRBD2	TRBJ2-3	.	TGTGCCAGCAGCCAAAGGTTTGTGGGAGGGAGGACAGATACGCAGTATTTT	CASSQRFVGGRTDTQYF
TRBV18	.	TRBJ2-7	.	TGTGCCAGCTCACCACAGGGTACACAGGGATTCGAGCAGTACTTC	CASSPQGTQGFEQYF
TRBV7-9	TRBD1	TRBJ2-1	.	TGTGCCAGCAGCCCGACAGGGAGTAGTTCCTACAATGAGCAGTTCTTC	CASSPTGSSSYNEQFF
TRBV27	TRBD2	TRBJ2-1	.	TGTGCCAGCAGTCCCAGAGCCGGGACTAGGGGTATGGGTGAGCAGTTCTTC	CASSPRAGTRGMGEQFF
TRBV19	TRBD1	TRBJ2-7	.	TGTGCCAGTAGGATAACAGGGGCCTCCTACGAGCAGTACTTC	CASRITGASYEQYF
TRBV9	TRBD2	TRBJ2-5	.	TGTGCCAGCAGCGTAGGATTCCTAGCGGGAATGGAGCAAGAGACCCAGTACTTC	CASSVGFLAGMEQETQYF
TRBV7-8	TRBD2	TRBJ2-2	.	TGTGCCAGCAGCTCCCTGACTAGCGGCACCGGGGAGCTGTTTTTT	CASSSLTSGTGELFF
TRBV7-9	TRBD2	TRBJ2-6	.	TGTGCCAGCCGCTGGGGGGCGGGGGGGGCCTCTGGGGCCAACGTCCTGACTTTC	CASRWGAGGASGANVLTF
TRBV7-9	TRBD1	TRBJ2-5	.	TGTGCCAGCAGCTACGTTGGACAGGGACTTTACCAAGAGACCCAGTACTTC	CASSYVGQGLYQETQYF
TRBV4-3	TRBD1	TRBJ1-5	.	TGCGCCAGCAGCCAAGATCTAGGACAGGGGGATCAGCCCCAGCATTTT	CASSQDLGQGDQPQHF
TRBV15	.	TRBJ1-2	once	TGTGCCACCAGCAGAGAATGGACGGAACCTAACTATGGCTACACCTTC	CATSREWTEPNYGYTF
TRBV11-2	.	TRBJ2-7	.	TGTGCCAGCAGCCCACCCGGTAGGGCCGGCGATGAGCAGTACTTC	CASSPPGRAGDEQYF
TRBV7-2	.	TRBJ1-5	once	TGTGCCAGCAGCTTAGCATTGGGGGGCAATCAGCCCCAGCATTTT	CASSLALGGNQPQHF
TRBV7-2	TRBD2	TRBJ2-7	.	TGTGCCAGCAATCCCGAGGGACACATTCTAGCGGGGTACGAGCAGTACTTC	CASNPEGHILAGYEQYF
TRBV5-4	.	TRBJ2-5	once	TGTGCCAGCAGCTTGAAGGGTTCAGGAGAGACCCAGTACTTC	CASSLKGSGETQYF
TRBV27	.	TRBJ2-1	.	TGTGCCAGCAGCGGGGGCGACCCCCCCTACAATGAGCAGTTCTTC	CASSGGDPPYNEQFF
TRBV9	TRBD2	TRBJ2-7	.	TGTGCCAGCAGCGTAGAAGGACTAGCGGGAGGACCCCCCTACGAGCAGTACTTC	CASSVEGLAGGPPYEQYF
TRBV5-1	.	TRBJ2-2	once	TGCGCCAGCAGCTTGGCGGTCTCCACCGCGAACACCGGGGAGCTGTTTTTT	CASSLAVSTANTGELFF
TRBV28	.	TRBJ1-1	.	TGTGCCAGCAGCCGGACGAATATGAACACTGAAGCTTTCTTT	CASSRTNMNTEAFF
TRBV7-9	.	TRBJ2-5	.	TGTGCCAGAGGGGCCGCGGGGGAGACCCAGTACTTC	CARGAAGETQYF
TRBV28	TRBD1	TRBJ2-7	.	TGTGCCAGCAGTCCGTATCCCGCCGGGACAGGGAACTACGAGCAGTACTTC	CASSPYPAGTGNYEQYF
TRBV24-1	TRBD2	TRBJ2-7	.	TGTGCCACCAGTGGGGACATCCGACGGACTAGCGGGCAGGGGGACGAGCAGTACTTC	CATSGDIRRTSGQGDEQYF
TRBV9	TRBD2	TRBJ2-7	.	TGTGCCAGCAGCGTTTCACTAGCGGCTCCCTACGAGCAGTACTTC	CASSVSLAAPYEQYF
TRBV6-5	.	TRBJ1-3	.	TGTGCCAGCAGTTACTCGGTCAGCCCGGGGAAAAACACCATATATTTT	CASSYSVSPGKNTIYF
TRBV7-8	TRBD1	TRBJ2-7	few	TGTGCCAGCAGCTTAGACGTCAGGGGGTCGAACGAGCAGTACTTC	CASSLDVRGSNEQYF
TRBV5-6	.	TRBJ2-2	.	TGTGCCAGCAGTCCGCCACCCCAGGGTAAGATGACCGGGGAGCTGTTTTTT	CASSPPPQGKMTGELFF
TRBV28	TRBD1	TRBJ1-5	.	TGTGCCAGCAGCCTCGGACAGGGATTGAGCAATCAGCCCCAGCATTTT	CASSLGQGLSNQPQHF
TRBV6-2/TRBV6-3	.	TRBJ1-2	.	TGTGCCAGCAGTTACCTGCGGGGGGCCTTAGATGGCTACACCTTC	CASSYLRGALDGYTF
TRBV28	TRBD1	TRBJ2-7	.	TGTGCCGGCGGGGCTAGGGGGACAGGGGGCGATGAGCAGTACTTC	CAGGARGTGGDEQYF
TRBV28	TRBD2	TRBJ2-7	.	TGTGCCAGCAGCCTCGGGACTAGCGAGCAGTACTTC	CASSLGTSEQYF
TRBV28	TRBD1	TRBJ2-5	.	TGTGCCAGCGCGTATTGGGACAGGGGGACAGAGACCCAGTACTTC	CASAYWDRGTETQYF
TRBV18	.	TRBJ1-5	.	TGTGCCAGCTCACCGGGAGTGGGGGGGCCCCAGCATTTT	CASSPGVGGPQHF
TRBV21-1	.	TRBJ2-5	.	TGTGCCAGCAGCAATGACTTGGGGTGGCAGGAGACCCAGTACTTC	CASSNDLGWQETQYF
TRBV7-2	.	TRBJ2-7	.	TGTGCCAGCAGCTTAGAGCCCGTGACCTACGAGCAGTACTTC	CASSLEPVTYEQYF
TRBV19	.	TRBJ2-1	once	TGTGCCAGTAGATTGACAAGAGGGAACTCCTACAATGAGCAGTTCTTC	CASRLTRGNSYNEQFF
TRBV5-1	.	TRBJ1-1	.	TGCGCCAGCAGCTCGAGGGGTGGGATTGCTGAAGCTTTCTTT	CASSSRGGIAEAFF
TRBV6-5	.	TRBJ2-1	.	TGTGCCAGCAAGCGGACCGGGTCGGGTGAGCAGTTCTTC	CASKRTGSGEQFF
TRBV12-5	.	TRBJ2-5	.	TGTGCTAGTGGTTATACAGTGGGAGAGACCCAGTACTTC	CASGYTVGETQYF
TRBV7-6	.	TRBJ2-1	.	TGTGCCAGCAGCTTAGGGGATCCAGCGGGTAAATACAATGAGCAGTTCTTC	CASSLGDPAGKYNEQFF
TRBV10-3	.	TRBJ1-5	.	TGTGCCATCAGTGAGTCAGAATATAGCAATCAGCCCCAGCATTTT	CAISESEYSNQPQHF
TRBV28	.	TRBJ1-1	once	TGTGCCAGCACCGGAATGGGAACTGAAGCTTTCTTT	CASTGMGTEAFF
TRBV28	.	TRBJ1-4	.	TGTGCCAGCAGCGTTTTCGGGGAAAAACTGTTTTTT	CASSVFGEKLFF
TRBV4-1	.	TRBJ2-7	.	TGCGCCAGCAGCCAACCCGGACAAGTCTACGAGCAGTACTTC	CASSQPGQVYEQYF
TRBV18	TRBD2	TRBJ2-7	few	TGTGCCAGCTCACCACCGTCAGCGGGAGGCTCCGACGAGCAGTACTTC	CASSPPSAGGSDEQYF
TRBV7-6	TRBD1	TRBJ2-7	.	TGTGCCAGCAGCTTAAACGCGGGGACAGGGACCTACGAGCAGTACTTC	CASSLNAGTGTYEQYF
TRBV2	TRBD2	TRBJ2-1	.	TGTGCCAGCAGTGAAGATTCGGGCGGGAGCTCCTACAATGAGCAGTTCTTC	CASSEDSGGSSYNEQFF